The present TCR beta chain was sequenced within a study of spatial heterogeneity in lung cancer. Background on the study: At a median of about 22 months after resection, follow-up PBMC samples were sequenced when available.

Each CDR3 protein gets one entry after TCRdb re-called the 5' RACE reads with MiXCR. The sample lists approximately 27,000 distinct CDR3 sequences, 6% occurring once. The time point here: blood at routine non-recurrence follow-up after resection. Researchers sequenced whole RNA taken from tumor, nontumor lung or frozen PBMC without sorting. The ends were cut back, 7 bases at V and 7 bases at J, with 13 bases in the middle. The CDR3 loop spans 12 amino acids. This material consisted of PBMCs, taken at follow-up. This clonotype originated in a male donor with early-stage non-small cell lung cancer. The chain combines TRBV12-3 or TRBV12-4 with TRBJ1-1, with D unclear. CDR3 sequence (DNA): TGTGCCAGCACCCGTCGTCGAAGTGAAGCTTTCTTT. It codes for CASTRRRSEAFF.